A single T cell receptor beta chain is shown here with its context. What it binds is not known. The data were taken from a study of identifying expanded T cells in peripheral blood. Sequenced by immunoSEQ multiplex PCR; TCRdb stores in-frame clones only, minus some. The table lists about 91,000 clones, roughly 88% of them singletons, with roughly 4% in the top ten. V gave up 5 bases and J gave up 8 bases; unmatched junction bases: 8. CDR1 SGHTA and CDR2 FQGNSA come from the germline V gene. This CDR3 spans 14 amino acids. Overall study findings and caveats: Over about two and four weeks, about 17 and 20 clones changed, versus more than 1 between replicates.

The sample was blood. This clonotype was obtained from a person between 18 and 70 years old in good health. The V gene is TRBV7-2, the J gene TRBJ2-1, with 8 positions matching TRBD1. The CDR3 is CASSRRGRLDEQFF. The CDR3 coding sequence is TGTGCCAGCAGCCGCAGGGGGCGTTTGGATGAGCAGTTCTTC.